Shown below are 13 T cell receptor beta chains from a single sample sequenced in a study of blood T cell repertoires in COVID-19. Repertoires were generated with immunoSEQ multiplex PCR, while TCRdb's copy carries only in-frame clones and drops some. The sample carries 200,000 to 250,000 clones, around 83% recorded once. Sequenced sample: PBMCs or T cells enriched from blood (not recorded which). All receptors come from a woman aged 40 to 55 who had recovered from COVID-19.

This chain joins TRBV5-1 and TRBJ1-1; D uncertain. V shed 4 bases and J shed 7 bases, with 20 bases lying between them. CDR1 is SGHRS and CDR2 is YFSETQ in the germline V gene. The CDR3 has 15 amino acids. CDR3: CASSPTGGGSGEAFF. In DNA form, the CDR3 reads TGCGCCAGCAGCCCCACCGGAGGAGGCTCGGGTGAAGCTTTCTTT.

The chain uses TRBV28 and TRBJ2-7; TRBD1 aligns across 7 bases. Germline CDR1 and CDR2: MDHEN and SYDVKM. Germline trimming cut 6 bases from V and 3 bases from J; bases unmatched to any gene: 8. This CDR3 has 14 amino acids. CDR3 loop: CASSRIRDSYEQYF. For the CDR3, the DNA is TGTGCCAGCAGCAGAATCCGGGACAGCTACGAGCAGTACTTC.

V and J are TRBV30 and TRBJ1-6; D is ambiguous. The germline V gene has CDR1 GTSNPN and CDR2 SVGIG (reference sequence). This CDR3 is 14 amino acids long. With 4 bases removed from V and 9 bases from J, the gap between germline ends came to 16 bases. The CDR3 sequence is CAWTPGRTSSPLHF. CDR3 bases: TGTGCCTGGACCCCGGGTCGAACATCTTCACCCCTCCACTTT.

The chain uses TRBV7-2 and TRBJ1-1; no firm D call. The CDR3 is 15 amino acids. Germline assignment: CDR1 SGHTA and CDR2 FQGNSA. V gave up 1 base and J gave up 0 bases, with 9 bases separating them. The CDR3 nucleotides are TGTGCCAGCAGCTTAGGGGCCGGTTTGAACACTGAAGCTTTCTTT. It codes for CASSLGAGLNTEAFF.

This chain joins TRBV27 and TRBJ1-1; the D gene is possibly TRBD1 (5 bases). The ends were cut back, 3 bases at V and 3 bases at J, with 11 bases in the middle. Germline assignment: CDR1 MNHEY and CDR2 SMNVEV (reference sequence). This CDR3 spans 14 amino acids. CDR3 sequence: CASSLASTDTEAFF. The CDR3 nucleotides are TGTGCCAGCAGTTTGGCCTCGACAGACACTGAAGCTTTCTTT.

This sequence joins TRBV19 and TRBJ1-3; no definite D call. V lost 1 base and J 0 bases, leaving 7 bases between the germline ends. This CDR3 has 15 residues. Germline-derived CDR1 and CDR2 are LNHDA and SQIVND (reference sequence). Here the CDR3 DNA reads TGTGCCAGTAGTATAGGCCGGGTCTCTGGAAACACCATATATTTT. Amino acids: CASSIGRVSGNTIYF.

V and J are TRBV11-2 and TRBJ2-7, with TRBD2 as a possible D gene (5 bases). This CDR3 contains 15 residues. Looked up from germline, CDR1 is SGHAT and CDR2 is FQNNGV. V shed 0 bases and J shed 0 bases, with 9 bases lying between them. CDR3 in DNA: TGTGCCAGCAGCTTAGACCCGGGAAGCTCCTACGAGCAGTACTTC. Its translation: CASSLDPGSSYEQYF.

This chain links TRBV6-2 or TRBV6-3 with TRBJ2-7, with 7 bases identical to TRBD2. Germline CDR1 reads MNHEY; CDR2 reads SVGEGT. With V trimmed by 5 bases and J by 7 bases, 8 bases remained unmatched. The CDR3 consists of 13 residues. CDR3 sequence: CASSRLAYGEQYV. As DNA, the CDR3 is TGTGCCAGCAGTCGACTAGCTTATGGTGAGCAGTACGTC.

The chain is built from TRBV19 and TRBJ2-1; 11 bases align to TRBD2. CDR3 length: 18 residues. CDR1 LNHDA and CDR2 SQIVND come from the germline V gene (reference sequence). V trimming: 6 bases; J trimming: 1 base; junction bases outside the gene matches: 11. The CDR3 loop is CASRPRVIAGGSYNEQFF. The CDR3 DNA is TGTGCCAGTAGGCCGCGAGTAATAGCGGGAGGGTCCTACAATGAGCAGTTCTTC.

V is TRBV5-5 and J is TRBJ1-5; 10 nucleotides agree with TRBD1. Germline CDR1 and CDR2: SGHKS and YYEKEE (reference sequence). The trim removed 3 bases at V and 3 bases at J, leaving 3 bases unmatched. The CDR3 is made up of 15 amino acids. The CDR3 DNA is TGTGCCAGCAGCTCCGGGACAGGGGTCAATCAGCCCCAGCATTTT. Translated: CASSSGTGVNQPQHF.

The chain links TRBV7-3 to TRBJ2-1, with unresolved D. V was cut by 5 bases and J by 2 bases, with 13 bases left in between. The CDR3 is 15 amino acids. The germline gives CDR1 SGHTA, CDR2 FQGTGA. In DNA, the CDR3 is TGTGCCAGCAGCATAGCTAGGAGCGCCTACAATGAGCAGTTCTTC. Translating gives CASSIARSAYNEQFF. The full variable domain, completed using reference TRBV7-3 and TRBJ2-1, is GAGVSQTPSNKVTEKGKYVELRCDPISGHTALYWYRQSLGQGPEFLIYFQGTGAADDSGLPNDRFFAVRPEGSVSTLKIQRTERGDSAVYLCASSIARSAYNEQFFGPGTRLTVL.

The chain employs TRBV19 and TRBJ2-3; 12 nucleotides agree with TRBD2. The junction had 7 bases not matched to a gene; V was cut back by 5 bases and J by 4 bases. The CDR3 consists of 16 residues. The germline V gene has CDR1 LNHDA and CDR2 SQIVND (reference sequence). Here the CDR3 reads CASSLGLAGSADTQYF. CDR3 sequence (DNA): TGTGCCAGTAGTCTAGGACTAGCGGGATCTGCAGATACGCAGTATTTT.

V and J are TRBV24-1 and TRBJ2-5; 7 bases align to TRBD2. V was pared by 3 bases and J by 2 bases, with 8 bases of the junction left unmatched. Per germline, CDR1 KGHDR and CDR2 SFDVKD. This CDR3 is 16 amino acids long. CDR3 coding DNA: TGTGCCACCAGTGATAGGTGGGCTAGCGGTCAAGAGACCCAGTACTTC. Its protein is CATSDRWASGQETQYF.